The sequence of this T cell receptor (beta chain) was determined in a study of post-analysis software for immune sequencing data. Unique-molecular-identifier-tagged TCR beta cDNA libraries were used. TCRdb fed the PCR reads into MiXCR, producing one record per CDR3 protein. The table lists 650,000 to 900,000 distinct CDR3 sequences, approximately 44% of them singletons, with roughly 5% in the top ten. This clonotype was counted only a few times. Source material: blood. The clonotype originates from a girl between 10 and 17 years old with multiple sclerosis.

The CDR3 is CASSPQGAVGNDEQFF. DNA of the CDR3: TGTGCCAGCTCACCCCAGGGGGCTGTAGGCAACGATGAGCAGTTCTTC. The rearrangement joins TRBV18 to TRBJ2-1; the match to TRBD1 covers 8 bases. With 3 bases clipped from V and 8 bases from J, the junction kept 12 bases outside the gene matches. Germline CDR1 KGHSH, CDR2 LQKENI. This CDR3 is 16 amino acids long.